These T cell receptor beta chains were read from a single sample in a study of cytomegalovirus exposure and HLA in healthy donors. TCRdb's table, derived via immunoSEQ multiplex PCR, lists solely in-frame clones and lacks some. Of 120,000 or so clones listed, roughly 90% are singletons. Source material: PBMCs. Source of these receptors: a young woman in good health and CMV-seronegative. Both conserved end residues are part of each CDR3. The order of the fields is CDR3 protein, V gene.

CDR3aa: CASSSGQGYGYTF
v_gene: TRBV19

CDR3aa: CASGHGTQYF
v_gene: TRBV27

CDR3aa: CASSIRGRNQPQHF
v_gene: TRBV27

CDR3aa: CAWDKNAGARRKPQHF
v_gene: TRBV30

CDR3aa: CASGTGTSLGTQYF
v_gene: TRBV12-5

CDR3aa: CASSQSAQGRADTQYF
v_gene: TRBV7-9

CDR3aa: CASSLAAGPNNEQFF
v_gene: TRBV5-1

CDR3aa: CASSPQKGLPMGTDTQYF
v_gene: TRBV19

CDR3aa: CASSQDVAATFEAFF
v_gene: TRBV4-3

CDR3aa: CASSTTDSYEQYF
v_gene: TRBV19

CDR3aa: CASSLGALSSYNEQFF
v_gene: TRBV7-2

CDR3aa: CASSSGLAPGELFF
v_gene: TRBV7-3

CDR3aa: CAWSVQGADTDTQYF
v_gene: TRBV30

CDR3aa: CASPRGGRESTDTQYF
v_gene: TRBV2

CDR3aa: CASSVGGQVGLNTEAFF
v_gene: TRBV9

CDR3aa: CAIRTSGNGELFF
v_gene: TRBV10-3

CDR3aa: CASSLGLAGGTETQYF
v_gene: TRBV5-1

CDR3aa: CASSQVGQGARGYTF
v_gene: TRBV4-1

CDR3aa: CASSHDRAGEAFF
v_gene: TRBV7-9

CDR3aa: CASSEWTSGRAADTQYF
v_gene: TRBV27

CDR3aa: CASSQDLGQDYQPQHF
v_gene: TRBV4-2

CDR3aa: CASSPVSYEQYF
v_gene: TRBV2

CDR3aa: CASSLDLGGNIQYF
v_gene: TRBV11-2